This passage covers 27 T cell receptor beta chains from one sample sequenced in a study of T cell responses to AZD1222 COVID-19 vaccine. Using immunoSEQ multiplex PCR, the repertoire was profiled, and TCRdb retains in-frame clones only, with some absent. The repertoire consists of 95,000 to 150,000 clones, with about 85% occurring once and the leading ten covering around 3%. The sequences come from peripheral blood, collected 28 days after the second AZD1222 dose. These receptors originate from an adult who received the AZD1222 COVID-19 vaccine.

The V and J genes are TRBV11-2 and TRBJ2-7; D may be TRBD2 (6 bases). The ends were cut back, 1 base at V and 4 bases at J, with 14 bases in the middle. This CDR3 has 15 residues. Germline V gene sequence: CDR1 SGHAT, CDR2 FQNNGV. The CDR3 region has the DNA TGTGCCAGCAGCTTAGGTGGAGGGACGCCTTACGAGCAGTACTTC. This encodes CASSLGGGTPYEQYF.

The chain uses TRBV15 and TRBJ2-7; TRBD1 aligns across 10 bases. The trim removed 3 bases at V and 0 bases at J, leaving 2 bases unmatched. The CDR3 spans 15 residues. Germline-derived CDR1 and CDR2 are LNHNV and YYDKDF (reference sequence). CDR3 loop: CATSRDRGASYEQYF. As DNA, the CDR3 is TGTGCCACCAGCAGGGACAGGGGGGCCTCCTACGAGCAGTACTTC.

This chain joins TRBV11-3 and TRBJ1-2; tentatively, D is TRBD1 (6 bases). Germline V gene lookup returns CDR1 SGHNT and CDR2 YENEEA. V lost 5 bases and J lost 8, with 15 bases in between. This CDR3 is 13 amino acids long. DNA for the CDR3: TGTGCCAGCAGCAAGGGGGGCCTCGAGGGCTACACCTTC. Protein product: CASSKGGLEGYTF.

The chain is built from TRBV7-8 and TRBJ2-3; 10 bases agree with TRBD2. CDR1 and CDR2 (germline): SGHVS, FQNEAQ. This CDR3 is 14 amino acids long. Unmatched junction bases numbered 1, after V lost 2 bases and J lost 5 bases. CDR3 loop: CASSLLAGVDTQYF. Here the CDR3 DNA reads TGTGCCAGCAGCTTACTAGCGGGGGTAGATACGCAGTATTTT.

The chain is built from TRBV7-9 and TRBJ1-5; D gene ambiguous. CDR3 length: 14 residues. CDR1 is SEHNR, CDR2 FQNEAQ, per germline (reference sequence). The V and J ends lost 4 bases and 3 bases respectively, with 10 bases between them. The CDR3 nucleotides are TGTGCCAGCAGCTCCGGTGGTCTCAATCAGCCCCAGCATTTT. Translating gives CASSSGGLNQPQHF.

The J gene is TRBJ2-7, the V gene TRBV18, with no clear D. Germline values: CDR1 KGHSH, CDR2 LQKENI. V lost 6 bases and J 3 bases, leaving 9 bases between the germline ends. This CDR3 comprises 12 residues. CDR3 nucleotide sequence: TGTGCCAGCTCCCCCCAGGACTACGAGCAGTACTTC. Its protein product is CASSPQDYEQYF.

The CDR3 region is CASTPETLLTEQYF. As DNA, the CDR3 is TGTGCCAGCACCCCCGAGACCCTTCTAACGGAGCAGTACTTC. V gene TRBV7-9 combines with J gene TRBJ2-7; unclear D gene. Germline V gene data show CDR1 as SEHNR and CDR2 as FQNEAQ (reference sequence). The CDR3 has 14 residues. The V end lost 7 bases, the J end lost 7 bases, and 20 bases lay between the germline ends.

Here the CDR3 reads CASSQGQTSSYNSPLHF. The DNA of the CDR3 is TGTGCCAGCAGCCAGGGACAGACGAGCTCCTATAATTCACCCCTCCACTTT. The chain carries TRBV27 and TRBJ1-6; 7 bases map to TRBD1. Germline V lookup: CDR1 MNHEY, CDR2 SMNVEV (reference sequence). The V gene end was trimmed by 6 bases and the J gene end by 0 bases; junction bases not matched to a gene: 8. This CDR3 is built from 17 residues.

This chain joins TRBV5-1 and TRBJ2-1, with D perhaps matching TRBD1 (6 bases). The CDR3 has 16 residues. V shed 4 bases and J shed 0 bases, with 14 bases lying between them. Germline V gives CDR1 SGHRS, CDR2 YFSETQ. As DNA, the CDR3 is TGCGCCAGCAGCACCTTGGGGGCGAGCTCCTACAATGAGCAGTTCTTC. Protein product: CASSTLGASSYNEQFF.

The V call is TRBV19, the J call TRBJ1-5, with 7 bases identical to TRBD1. CDR1 is LNHDA, CDR2 SQIVND, per germline (reference sequence). V shed 6 bases, J shed 5 bases, and the junction held 7 bases outside the gene matches. The CDR3 length is 14 residues. CDR3 nucleotides: TGTGCCAGTAGGGACAGGCCATCGGATCAGCCCCAGCATTTT. This sequence encodes CASRDRPSDQPQHF.

The chain has TRBV6-1 and TRBJ1-5; D is uncertain. In germline, CDR1 is MNHNS, CDR2 SASEGT. CDR3 length: 14 residues. With 5 bases removed from V and 0 bases from J, the gap between germline ends came to 8 bases. The CDR3 is CASSWDNSNQPQHF. CDR3 bases: TGTGCCAGCAGTTGGGATAATAGCAATCAGCCCCAGCATTTT.

This clone was seen only a few times. The genes are TRBV5-1 and TRBJ1-3; possible D gene TRBD1, 5 bases. V lost 0 bases and J lost 0, with 16 bases in between. CDR1 and CDR2 from the germline V gene are SGHRS and YFSETQ. This CDR3 has 18 residues. The CDR3 spells CASSLAPTEGSSGNTIYF. The CDR3, as DNA: TGCGCCAGCAGCTTGGCCCCAACAGAGGGGTCCTCTGGAAACACCATATATTTT.

The V gene is TRBV6-5, the J gene TRBJ1-5; a possible D gene is TRBD1 (6 bases). The germline V gene encodes CDR1 MNHEY and CDR2 SVGAGI. Trimming removed 5 bases at V and 5 bases at J, with 16 bases between. The CDR3 length is 15 residues. CDR3 bases: TGTGCCAGCAGTCGCACGCGGGGGGCGGATCAGCCCCAGCATTTT. This codes for CASSRTRGADQPQHF.

J is TRBJ1-1 and V is TRBV5-8; D not certain. Germline lookup yields CDR1 SGHTS and CDR2 YDEGEE. CDR3 length equals 16 residues. Trimming shortened V by 0 bases and J by 4 bases, and 16 bases separated the two germline ends. The CDR3 nucleotides read TGTGCCAGCAGCTTGGTGCCACTCCTAACCACCACTGAAGCTTTCTTT. Its protein is CASSLVPLLTTTEAFF.

The chain combines TRBV6-5 with TRBJ1-6; possibly TRBD1 for D (5 bases). Looked up from germline, CDR1 is MNHEY and CDR2 is SVGAGI. V lost 5 bases and J 10 bases, leaving 15 bases between the germline ends. There are 14 residues in the CDR3. The CDR3 DNA is TGTGCCAGCAGTCTCCGGGCGAGGGGCTCACCCCTCCACTTT. As protein: CASSLRARGSPLHF.

The rearrangement uses TRBV7-8 and TRBJ2-3; TRBD2 matches at 8 bases. The CDR3 spans 16 residues. From germline, CDR1 is SGHVS and CDR2 FQNEAQ. The V gene end was trimmed by 4 bases and the J gene end by 2 bases; junction bases not matched to a gene: 8. CDR3 sequence reads: CASSSPRGANTDTQYF. Here the CDR3 DNA reads TGTGCCAGCAGCTCCCCGCGGGGGGCCAACACAGATACGCAGTATTTT.

The chain employs TRBV5-3 and TRBJ1-5; 7 bases are a match to TRBD1. TRBV5-3 is identified as an open reading frame with a role that is uncertain. This CDR3 is 16 amino acids long. V dropped 4 bases and J dropped 6; count of bases not matched to a gene: 13. The CDR3 here is CARSQSVDRTTQPQHF. The CDR3 coding sequence is TGTGCCAGAAGCCAGTCCGTGGACAGGACTACTCAGCCCCAGCATTTT.

CDR3 amino acids: CASSPLGRERANVLTF. CDR3 coding DNA: TGTGCCAGCTCCCCCCTTGGTCGCGAGAGGGCCAACGTCCTGACTTTC. This chain joins TRBV18 and TRBJ2-6, with no clear D. Germline CDR1 reads KGHSH; CDR2 reads LQKENI. This CDR3 has 16 residues. The germline V and J ends were trimmed by 6 bases and 5 bases, with 17 bases remaining between them.

The chain is built from TRBV5-1 and TRBJ1-6; 9 nucleotides match TRBD1. There are 18 residues in the CDR3. Germline V gene sequence: CDR1 SGHRS, CDR2 YFSETQ. V shed 6 bases and J 6 bases; nucleotides not matched to a gene: 16. CDR3: CASTKFVVGQGSNSPLHF. The CDR3 DNA is TGCGCCAGCACAAAATTCGTCGTTGGACAGGGGAGTAATTCACCCCTCCACTTT. The full variable domain, its missing parts supplied by reference TRBV5-1 and TRBJ1-6, is KAGVTQTPRYLIKTRGQQVTLSCSPISGHRSVSWYQQTPGQGLQFLFEYFSETQRNKGNFPGRFSGRQFSNSRSEMNVSTLELGDSALYLCASTKFVVGQGSNSPLHFGNGTRLTVT.

The J gene is TRBJ2-2, the V gene TRBV30; D is unclear. Germline V gene sequence: CDR1 GTSNPN, CDR2 SVGIG (reference sequence). The CDR3 is 11 residues long. V gave up 4 bases and J gave up 6 bases, with 6 bases separating them. In nucleotides, the CDR3 is TGTGCCTGGAATCGGGCCGGGGAGCTGTTTTTT. This codes for CAWNRAGELFF.

This clone has only a few counts. The rearrangement joins TRBV7-9 to TRBJ1-6, with a possible D match to TRBD1 (5 bases). CDR1 and CDR2 from the germline V gene are SEHNR and FQNEAQ (reference sequence). V lost 3 bases to trimming and J lost 0 bases, with 15 bases between them. This CDR3 contains 18 residues. CDR3 region: CASSFPPGTSSYNSPLHF. As DNA, the CDR3 is TGTGCCAGCAGCTTCCCCCCGGGGACCAGCTCCTATAATTCACCCCTCCACTTT.

The chain joins TRBV2 to TRBJ1-4, with TRBD1 as a possible D gene (5 bases). The CDR3 contains 12 residues. Per the germline V gene, CDR1 is SNHLY and CDR2 is FYNNEI. Trimming cost V 6 bases and J 8 bases, with 10 bases left between them. The CDR3 sequence: CASRAGSEKLFF. In DNA, the CDR3 is TGTGCCAGCAGGGCAGGGAGCGAAAAACTGTTTTTT.

The genes are TRBV4-3 and TRBJ2-3; 10 nucleotides line up with TRBD2. This CDR3 is built from 19 residues. V gave up 0 bases and J gave up 0 bases; unmatched junction bases: 9. Germline V gene lookup returns CDR1 LGHNA and CDR2 YSLEER. The CDR3 coding sequence is TGCGCCAGCAGCCAAGATGGTCGGCGGACTAGCGGTAGCACAGATACGCAGTATTTT. The encoded protein is CASSQDGRRTSGSTDTQYF.

The rearrangement links TRBV3-1 (or the pseudogene TRBV3-2) to TRBJ2-7; TRBD2 agrees at 8 bases. The CDR3 loop spans 18 amino acids. With 2 bases clipped from V and 2 bases from J, the junction kept 14 bases outside the gene matches. Germline-derived CDR1 and CDR2 are LGHDT and YNNKEL (reference sequence). CDR3 loop: CASSQWGGGPIEPYEQYF. The CDR3 nucleotides are TGTGCCAGCAGCCAATGGGGCGGGGGGCCTATCGAGCCCTACGAGCAGTACTTC.

V is TRBV18 and J is TRBJ2-7; either TRBD1 or TRBD2 may supply D (6 bases each). Trimming shortened V by 1 base and J by 3 bases, and 10 bases separated the two germline ends. The CDR3 sequence is 14 residues long. Germline lookup yields CDR1 KGHSH and CDR2 LQKENI. CDR3 sequence reads: CASSPQGGNYEQYF. DNA of the CDR3: TGTGCCAGCTCACCACAAGGGGGGAACTACGAGCAGTACTTC.

The rearrangement uses TRBV7-3 and TRBJ2-1; 8 bases match TRBD2. CDR3 length: 14 amino acids. Germline V gene data show CDR1 as SGHTA and CDR2 as FQGTGA. Germline trimming cut 0 bases from V and 6 bases from J; bases unmatched to any gene: 1. The CDR3 reads CASSLTRGANEQFF. In DNA, the CDR3 is TGTGCCAGCAGCTTAACGCGGGGGGCCAATGAGCAGTTCTTC.

V gene TRBV6-5 combines with J gene TRBJ2-7; 7 bases agree with TRBD1. Germline CDR1 MNHEY, CDR2 SVGAGI. The CDR3 covers 13 residues. The trim removed 5 bases at V and 3 bases at J, leaving 4 bases unmatched. CDR3 loop: CASSTGQIYEQYF. As DNA, the CDR3 is TGTGCCAGCAGTACGGGACAGATCTACGAGCAGTACTTC.